A single sample gave rise to the 11 T cell receptor beta chains below, sequenced in a study of glioma-infiltrating T cells. Amplification of TCR alpha and beta CDR3 regions from RNA used iRepertoire nested multiplex PCR. TCRdb analysed the multiplex PCR reads with MiXCR anew, one entry per CDR3 protein. The table records a few hundred thousand distinct CDR3 sequences, about two fifths of them present only once. The sample comprised glioma tissue, nonneoplastic brain tissue, or PBMCs (not recorded which). These receptors were obtained from a human donor with low-grade glioma or glioblastoma, undergoing nonglioma brain surgery, or in good health (not recorded which).

The table lists this clonotype with a few counts. V and J are TRBV5-1 and TRBJ1-1; D is perhaps TRBD1 (5 bases). The length of the CDR3 is 16 residues. Trimming shortened V by 1 base and J by 3 bases, and 16 bases separated the two germline ends. CDR1 and CDR2 (germline): SGHRS, YFSETQ. Here the CDR3 DNA reads TGCGCCAGCAGCTTGTTCGGGGGATGGGGAGACACTGAAGCTTTCTTT. Protein sequence: CASSLFGGWGDTEAFF. Filled out from reference TRBV5-1 and TRBJ1-1, the complete variable domain reads KAGVTQTPRYLIKTRGQQVTLSCSPISGHRSVSWYQQTPGQGLQFLFEYFSETQRNKGNFPGRFSGRQFSNSRSEMNVSTLELGDSALYLCASSLFGGWGDTEAFFGQGTRLTVV.

The V call is TRBV20-1, the J call TRBJ1-1; 8 nucleotides line up with TRBD1. In germline, CDR1 is DFQATT, CDR2 SNEGSKA (reference sequence). This CDR3 is 14 amino acids long. V was pared by 4 bases and J by 4 bases, with 8 bases of the junction left unmatched. The CDR3 DNA follows: TGCAGTGCTATACGGACAGGGCGTAGCACTGAAGCTTTCTTT. Residues: CSAIRTGRSTEAFF.

The chain has TRBV20-1 and TRBJ2-1, with 8 bases that match TRBD2. V dropped 8 bases and J dropped 7; count of bases not matched to a gene: 7. This CDR3 is 12 amino acids long. The germline V gene has CDR1 DFQATT and CDR2 SNEGSKA (reference sequence). DNA of the CDR3: TGCAGTATAGCGGGGTCTGGAAATGAGCAGTTCTTC. This translates into CSIAGSGNEQFF.

The V gene is TRBV7-3, the J gene TRBJ2-1; D possibly corresponds to TRBD2 (6 bases). Trimming stripped 1 base from V and 6 bases from J, with 13 bases between. Germline V gene data show CDR1 as SGHTA and CDR2 as FQGTGA. CDR3 length: 15 residues. The CDR3 region is CASSLMAVGGNEQFF. In nucleotides, the CDR3 is TGTGCCAGCAGCTTAATGGCCGTGGGAGGCAATGAGCAGTTCTTC.

This clonotype was seen just once. A much larger clone differs from this one at a single base, so this may be a read error. The rearrangement links TRBV6-2 or TRBV6-3 to TRBJ2-7; 7 bases fit TRBD2. CDR3 size: 15 residues. Trimming cost V 7 bases and J 7 bases; bases outside gene matches: 16. Germline lookup yields CDR1 MNHEY and CDR2 SVGEGT. As DNA, the CDR3 is TGTGCCAGCAACCCACTATCGGGAGGACGAAAGGAGCAGTACTTC. Its protein is CASNPLSGGRKEQYF.

This clonotype was seen many times. This chain links TRBV6-2 or TRBV6-3 with TRBJ2-1; 9 bases are shared with TRBD2. Germline assignment: CDR1 MNHEY and CDR2 SVGEGT. V lost 6 bases and J lost 10; bases outside the gene matches: 7. There are 13 residues in the CDR3. The CDR3: CASRPLAGQEQFF. The CDR3 DNA reads as TGTGCCAGCAGACCCCTAGCGGGACAGGAGCAGTTCTTC.

V is TRBV29-1 and J is TRBJ2-7; D gene unclear. V was cut by 4 bases and J by 6 bases, with 10 bases left in between. There are 11 residues in the CDR3. From germline, CDR1 is SQVTM and CDR2 ANQGSEA. The CDR3 region is CSVAIGAEQYF. The CDR3 nucleotides are TGCAGCGTTGCGATCGGCGCCGAGCAGTACTTC.

In its sample, this clonotype was seen many times. V usage is TRBV28 and J usage is TRBJ2-1, with D possibly matching TRBD2 (6 bases). Per germline, CDR1 MDHEN and CDR2 SYDVKM. This CDR3 contains 17 residues. V was clipped by 2 bases and J by 1 base, with 15 bases between them. CDR3 DNA sequence: TGTGCCAGCAGTTTAATGCTAGCGTCGCTTTCCTACAATGAGCAGTTCTTC. Its translation: CASSLMLASLSYNEQFF. Drawing the rest from reference TRBV28 and TRBJ2-1, the complete variable domain is DVKVTQSSRYLVKRTGEKVFLECVQDMDHENMFWYRQDPGLGLRLIYFSYDVKMKEKGDIPEGYSVSREKKERFSLILESASTNQTSMYLCASSLMLASLSYNEQFFGPGTRLTVL.

V usage is TRBV28 and J usage is TRBJ2-7; D is unclear. Per germline, CDR1 MDHEN and CDR2 SYDVKM. The germline V and J ends were trimmed by 3 bases and 7 bases, with 13 bases remaining between them. The CDR3 has 13 amino acids. The CDR3 DNA reads TGTGCCAGCAGTTTGGATACCCTGGGGGAGCAGTACTTC. Amino acids: CASSLDTLGEQYF.

Note on this clonotype: A much larger clonotype is one base distant, so this may be a read error. The rearrangement uses TRBV28 and TRBJ2-1; 7 bases agree with TRBD2. CDR3 length equals 14 residues. Germline V gene data show CDR1 as MDHEN and CDR2 as SYDVKM. CDR3 nucleotide sequence: TGTGCCAGCAACCCACGTAGGGGAGGGAATGAGCAGCTCTTC. Encoded protein: CASNPRRGGNEQLF.

This chain uses TRBV5-1 with TRBJ2-5, with a weak D call TRBD1 (5 bases). V shed 4 bases and J shed 1 base, with 11 bases lying between them. The CDR3 runs to 14 residues. Germline V gene sequence: CDR1 SGHRS, CDR2 YFSETQ. The CDR3 DNA follows: TGCGCCAGCAGCGCTGACAGTACCCAAGAGACCCAGTACTTC. Protein sequence: CASSADSTQETQYF.